This T cell receptor (beta chain) was found in a study of blood T cell repertoires in COVID-19. Study in general: Sources were T cells, B-cell-depleted T cells, or PBMCs; the material itself was cDNA or gDNA.

Original data processing: How many nucleated cells were present was estimated from reference gene primer amplification. Measured with immunoSEQ multiplex PCR; TCRdb has only the in-frame clones, and not every one. That table supplies the V and J calls and clone size; D and trimming were determined from the DNA. Of around 75,000 clones listed, about 89% are singletons. V shed 5 bases and J 3 bases; nucleotides not matched to a gene: 8. Per the germline V gene, CDR1 is SGHAT and CDR2 is FQNNGV. The CDR3 is 16 amino acids. The sequence was collected from a man aged 55 to 70 with acute or convalescent COVID-19. Specimen: peripheral blood. The chain uses TRBV11-2 and TRBJ2-3; 10 bases map to TRBD2. In nucleotides, the CDR3 is TGTGCCAGCAGCCGCTCTGGACTAGCGGAGACAGATACGCAGTATTTT. Protein: CASSRSGLAETDTQYF.